The 13 T cell receptor beta chains below come from one sample, sequenced in a study of blood T cells in healthy people across ages. A second PCR, run for about 7 to 11 cycles, used a sample-barcoded 5' primer plus a J-beta primer mix. MiXCR was run by TCRdb on the 5' RACE reads, yielding one entry per CDR3 protein. The sample has over 1,500,000 distinct CDR3 sequences, roughly 49% seen once. The material sequenced was blood. The source of these receptors is a woman in her thirties or forties in good health.

The chain uses TRBV20-1 and TRBJ1-2; 7 bases align to TRBD1. Germline trimming cut 4 bases from V and 3 bases from J; bases unmatched to any gene: 5. Looked up from germline, CDR1 is DFQATT and CDR2 is SNEGSKA (reference sequence). The CDR3 runs to 13 residues. CDR3 loop: CSAIPDRDYGYTF. CDR3 nucleotides: TGCAGTGCTATCCCCGACAGGGACTATGGCTACACCTTC.

The chain couples TRBV25-1 to TRBJ1-4; D may be TRBD1 (5 bases). The ends were cut back, 4 bases at V and 1 base at J, with 7 bases in the middle. The CDR3 spans 14 residues. The germline V gene encodes CDR1 MGHDK and CDR2 SYGVNS. The CDR3 region has the DNA TGTGCCAGCAGTGGGGGGGAAACTAATGAAAAACTGTTTTTT. Translation gives CASSGGETNEKLFF.

This clonotype was detected only once. J is TRBJ1-1 and V is TRBV6-1; D is possibly TRBD1 (5 bases). The V gene's germline CDR1 is MNHNS and CDR2 SASEGT. The CDR3 contains 12 residues. V was shortened by 6 bases and J by 9 bases, with 14 bases between the two germline ends. CDR3 sequence (DNA): TGTGCCAGCAGCTCCGGGACGGGAAAAGCTTTCTTT. As protein: CASSSGTGKAFF.

This clonotype was detected only once. The junction differs from germline at one of its ends, possibly a read error. The chain recombines TRBV29-1 with TRBJ2-4; 8 bases agree with TRBD1. Germline V gene lookup returns CDR1 SQVTM and CDR2 ANQGSEA. This CDR3 is built from 17 residues. CDR3 residues: CSVVGLQGDLAKNIQHF. DNA for the CDR3: TGCAGTGTTGTGGGCCTACAGGGGGACCTAGCCAAAAACATTCAGCACTTC.

V usage is TRBV12-3 or TRBV12-4 and J usage is TRBJ1-2, with 9 bases matching TRBD1. The CDR3 contains 15 residues. J gave up 4 bases and V 3 bases, and 6 bases lay outside the gene matches. The DNA for the CDR3 is TGTGCCAGCAGTTTTCTCCGGACAGGGGCCTATGGCTACACCTTC. Translated: CASSFLRTGAYGYTF.

This clonotype was picked up one time. V and J are TRBV20-1 and TRBJ2-3; no clear D gene. Per germline, CDR1 DFQATT and CDR2 SNEGSKA (reference sequence). This CDR3 spans 14 amino acids. V lost 3 bases and J 3 bases, leaving 13 bases between the germline ends. DNA of the CDR3: TGCAGTGCTAGGGTGCTAGTAGGGACAGATACGCAGTATTTT. This gives the protein CSARVLVGTDTQYF.

V is TRBV6-2 or TRBV6-3 and J is TRBJ2-3; TRBD2 aligns across 12 bases. The CDR3 spans 16 residues. J lost 5 bases, V lost 7 bases, and 10 bases had no gene match. Germline CDR1 and CDR2: MNHEY and SVGEGT. The CDR3 is CASNPSGGADEDTQYF. CDR3 sequence (DNA): TGTGCCAGCAATCCTAGCGGGGGGGCCGACGAAGATACGCAGTATTTT.

In the case of this clonotype: One junction end does not reproduce the germline sequence, and a read error may be involved. The J gene is TRBJ1-1, the V gene TRBV6-6, with D maybe TRBD1 (5 bases). Germline CDR1 and CDR2: MNHNY and SVGAGI (reference sequence). The CDR3 consists of 15 residues. The CDR3 protein is CASRPQVRVDTGAFF. The CDR3 region has the DNA TGTGCCAGCAGACCACAAGTCAGGGTTGACACTGGAGCTTTCTTT.

This clonotype turned up a few times. CDR3 bases: TGTGCCAGCAGCTTACTAGCTCCCTACGAGCAGTACTTC. It is translated as CASSLLAPYEQYF. The rearrangement uses TRBV7-2 and TRBJ2-7; D perhaps matches TRBD2 (5 bases). This CDR3 is 13 amino acids long. CDR1 is SGHTA and CDR2 is FQGNSA in the germline V gene. The V end lost 2 bases, the J end lost 2 bases, and 7 bases lay between the germline ends.

CDR3 protein: CAISVTGANEQYF. CDR3 nucleotides: TGTGCCATCAGTGTTACAGGGGCCAACGAGCAGTACTTC. V gene TRBV10-3 combines with J gene TRBJ2-7; TRBD1 agrees at 7 bases. Looked up from germline, CDR1 is ENHRY and CDR2 is SYGVKD. J gave up 5 bases and V 4 bases, and 5 bases lay outside the gene matches. The CDR3 has 13 residues.

This clonotype was counted once. The junction does not match germline at one end; this may be a read error. The chain joins TRBV12-3 or TRBV12-4 to TRBJ2-3, with a weak D call TRBD1 (5 bases). This CDR3 has 13 residues. The CDR3 here is CASSRVYTDAQYF. The CDR3 coding sequence is TGTGCCAGCAGCAGGGTCTACACAGATGCGCAGTATTTT.

The chain is built from TRBV29-1 and TRBJ1-2; the match to TRBD1 covers 7 bases. This CDR3 contains 11 residues. The germline V gene encodes CDR1 SQVTM and CDR2 ANQGSEA. With 6 bases clipped from V and 8 bases from J, the junction kept 6 bases outside the gene matches. CDR3 sequence: CSVQGGDGYTF. In DNA form, the CDR3 reads TGCAGCGTGCAGGGGGGGGACGGCTACACCTTC.

The chain has TRBV7-9 and TRBJ2-6, with 8 bases aligning to TRBD1. CDR3 size: 19 residues. Looked up from germline, CDR1 is SEHNR and CDR2 is FQNEAQ (reference sequence). V shed 5 bases, J shed 2 bases, and the junction held 14 bases outside the gene matches. CDR3 sequence reads: CASSTLFDRGGPGANVLTF. CDR3 DNA: TGTGCCAGCAGCACACTTTTCGACAGGGGTGGGCCTGGGGCCAACGTCCTGACTTTC.